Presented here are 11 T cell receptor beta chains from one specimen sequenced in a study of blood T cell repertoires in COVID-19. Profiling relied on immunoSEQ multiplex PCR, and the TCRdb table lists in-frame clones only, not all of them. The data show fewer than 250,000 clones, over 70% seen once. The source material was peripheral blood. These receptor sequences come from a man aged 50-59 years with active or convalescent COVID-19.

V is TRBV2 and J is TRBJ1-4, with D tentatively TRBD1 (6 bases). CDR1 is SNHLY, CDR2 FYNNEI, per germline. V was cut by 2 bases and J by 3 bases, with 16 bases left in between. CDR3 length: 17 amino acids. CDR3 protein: CASSELNAGASNEKLFF. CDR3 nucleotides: TGTGCCAGCAGTGAACTAAATGCAGGGGCCTCTAATGAAAAACTGTTTTTT.

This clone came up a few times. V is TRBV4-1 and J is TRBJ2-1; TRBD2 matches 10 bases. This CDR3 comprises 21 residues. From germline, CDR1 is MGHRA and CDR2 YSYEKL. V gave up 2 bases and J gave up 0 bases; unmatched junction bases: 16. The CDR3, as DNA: TGCGCCAGCAGCCAAAAGTTCCCCACTAGCGGGAACCCTTTCTCCTACAATGAGCAGTTCTTC. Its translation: CASSQKFPTSGNPFSYNEQFF.

The CDR3 region is CASSYRVGVAQYF. The DNA for the CDR3 is TGTGCCAGCAGCTACAGGGTGGGGGTAGCCCAGTACTTC. The V gene is TRBV7-6, the J gene TRBJ2-5, with D maybe TRBD1 (6 bases). The germline V gene encodes CDR1 SGHVS and CDR2 FNYEAQ. This CDR3 contains 13 residues. V lost 4 bases and J 9 bases, leaving 15 bases between the germline ends.

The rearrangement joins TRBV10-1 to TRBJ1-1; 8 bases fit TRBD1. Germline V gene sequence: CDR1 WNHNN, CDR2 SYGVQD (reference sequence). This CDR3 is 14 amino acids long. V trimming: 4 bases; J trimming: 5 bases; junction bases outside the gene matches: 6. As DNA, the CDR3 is TGCGCCAGCAGTGGGACAGGGAGTGAAACTGAAGCTTTCTTT. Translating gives CASSGTGSETEAFF.

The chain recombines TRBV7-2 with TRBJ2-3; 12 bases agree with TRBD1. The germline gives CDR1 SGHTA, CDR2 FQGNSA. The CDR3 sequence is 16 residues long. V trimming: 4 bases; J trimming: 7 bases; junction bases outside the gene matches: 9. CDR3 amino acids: CASSSYGTGGANTQYF. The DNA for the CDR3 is TGTGCCAGCAGCTCTTATGGGACAGGGGGCGCAAATACGCAGTATTTT.

The CDR3 DNA reads as TGTGCCAGCAGCGTCGGCGGACTTCAGCCCCAGCATTTT. It is translated as CASSVGGLQPQHF. This chain joins TRBV9 and TRBJ1-5; D is unresolved. Germline CDR1 and CDR2: SGDLS and YYNGEE. V lost 2 bases and J lost 6, with 9 bases in between. This CDR3 spans 13 amino acids. The variable domain in full, completed from reference TRBV9 and TRBJ1-5, reads DSGVTQTPKHLITATGQRVTLRCSPRSGDLSVYWYQQSLDQGLQFLIQYYNGEERAKGNILERFSAQQFPDLHSELNLSSLELGDSALYFCASSVGGLQPQHFGDGTRLSIL.

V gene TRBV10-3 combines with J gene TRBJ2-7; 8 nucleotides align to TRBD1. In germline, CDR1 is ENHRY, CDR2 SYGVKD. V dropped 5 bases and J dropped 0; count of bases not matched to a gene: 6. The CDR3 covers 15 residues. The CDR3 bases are TGTGCCATCAGTCCGGGACAGGTGAGCTCCTACGAGCAGTACTTC. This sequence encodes CAISPGQVSSYEQYF.

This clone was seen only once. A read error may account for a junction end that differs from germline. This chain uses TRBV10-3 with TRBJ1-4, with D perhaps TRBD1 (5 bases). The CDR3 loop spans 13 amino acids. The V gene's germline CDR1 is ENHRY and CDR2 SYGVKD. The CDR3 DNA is TGTACCATCAGTGCAGGGTACACTGAAAAACTGTTTTTT. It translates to CTISAGYTEKLFF.

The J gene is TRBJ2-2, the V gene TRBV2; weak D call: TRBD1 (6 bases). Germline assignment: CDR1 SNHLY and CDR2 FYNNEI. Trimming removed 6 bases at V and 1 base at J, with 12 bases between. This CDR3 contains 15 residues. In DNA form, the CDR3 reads TGTGCCAGCAGCGCTGTAGGGGGGAACACCGGGGAGCTGTTTTTT. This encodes CASSAVGGNTGELFF. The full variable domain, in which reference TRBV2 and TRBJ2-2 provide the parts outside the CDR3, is EPEVTQTPSHQVTQMGQEVILRCVPISNHLYFYWYRQILGQKVEFLVSFYNNEISEKSEIFDDQFSVERPDGSNFTLKIRSTKLEDSAMYFCASSAVGGNTGELFFGEGSRLTVL.

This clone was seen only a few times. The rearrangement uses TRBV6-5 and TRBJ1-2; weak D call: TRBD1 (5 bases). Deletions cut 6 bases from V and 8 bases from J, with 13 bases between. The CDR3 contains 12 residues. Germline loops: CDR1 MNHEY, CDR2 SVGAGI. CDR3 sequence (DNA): TGTGCCAGCAGGCAGGGAATCTGGGGCTACACCTTC. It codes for CASRQGIWGYTF.

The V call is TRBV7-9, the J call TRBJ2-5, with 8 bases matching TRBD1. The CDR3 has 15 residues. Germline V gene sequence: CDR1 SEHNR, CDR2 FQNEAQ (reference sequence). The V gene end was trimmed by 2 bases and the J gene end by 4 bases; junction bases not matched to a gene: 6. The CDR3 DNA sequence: TGTGCCAGCAGCTTACCCGGACAGGGAAGAGAGACCCAGTACTTC. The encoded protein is CASSLPGQGRETQYF.